Shown below are 16 T cell receptor beta chains from a single sample sequenced in a study of cytomegalovirus exposure and HLA in healthy donors (dated by TCRdb to 2016 to 2017). Preparation of the library involved the immunoSEQ multiplex PCR assay. The multiplex PCR relied on a mix of 60 forward primers for TCR Vbeta segments and 13 reverse primers for TCR Jbeta segments. Not all clones reach the TCRdb copy of this immuneACCESS table, which keeps in-frame sequences only. Checked studies attribute under half of the gap to unresolved V genes and leave the rest unexplained. The sample contains 150,000 or so clones, approximately 80% of them found a single time. Approximately 13% of the sample is held by the ten biggest clonotypes. The sequenced sample was PBMCs. The receptors were sampled from a man aged 35 to 55 in good health and CMV-seropositive.

In its sample, this clone was seen a few times. The chain employs TRBV7-2 and TRBJ1-2; 7 nucleotides agree with TRBD1. Germline loops: CDR1 SGHTA, CDR2 FQGNSA. The CDR3 spans 13 residues. J gave up 4 bases and V 6 bases, and 5 bases lay outside the gene matches. CDR3 DNA: TGTGCCAGCAGTTCACAGGGGACCTATGGCTACACCTTC. Its translation is CASSSQGTYGYTF.

This clone has more than one count but fewer than ten. The V and J genes are TRBV5-1 and TRBJ2-3; D may be TRBD1 (5 bases). V was cut by 2 bases and J by 5 bases, with 15 bases left in between. From germline, CDR1 is SGHRS and CDR2 YFSETQ. The CDR3 is made up of 15 amino acids. CDR3 bases: TGCGCCAGCAGCTTTGGGGCCAGACGAGGAGATACGCAGTATTTT. This codes for CASSFGARRGDTQYF.

The chain is built from TRBV5-6 and TRBJ2-2; possibly TRBD2 for D (5 bases). The germline CDR1 and CDR2 sequences are SGHDT and YYEEEE. V lost 3 bases and J 8 bases, leaving 20 bases between the germline ends. The CDR3 totals 16 residues. Here the CDR3 reads CASSSPGSVLVGELFF. Here the CDR3 DNA reads TGTGCCAGCAGCTCCCCGGGTAGCGTTTTAGTGGGGGAGCTGTTTTTT.

V and J are TRBV5-1 and TRBJ2-7; tentative D call: TRBD1 (5 bases). The CDR3 sequence is 15 residues long. From germline, CDR1 is SGHRS and CDR2 YFSETQ. Trimming cost V 0 bases and J 3 bases, with 13 bases left between them. This CDR3 reads CASSLARQGSYEQYF. DNA for the CDR3: TGCGCCAGCAGCTTGGCCCGGCAGGGTAGCTACGAGCAGTACTTC.

CDR3 region: CASSLGTGAYEQYF. The CDR3, as DNA: TGTGCCAGCAGCTTGGGGACAGGGGCCTACGAGCAGTACTTC. This chain connects TRBV7-2 to TRBJ2-7, with 10 bases lining up with TRBD1. Germline-derived CDR1 and CDR2 are SGHTA and FQGNSA. V lost 3 bases, J lost 2 bases, and 1 base stayed unmatched. There are 14 residues in the CDR3.

This chain uses TRBV11-3 with TRBJ2-3; D possibly corresponds to TRBD1 (6 bases). V was pared by 4 bases and J by 7 bases, with 18 bases between. Germline V gene lookup returns CDR1 SGHNT and CDR2 YENEEA. There are 15 residues in the CDR3. The CDR3 loop reads CASSYGQTEANTQYF. In nucleotides, the CDR3 is TGTGCCAGCAGCTATGGACAGACGGAAGCGAATACGCAGTATTTT. The entire variable domain, with the rest obtained from reference TRBV11-3 and TRBJ2-3, is as follows: EAGVVQSPRYKIIEKKQPVAFWCNPISGHNTLYWYLQNLGQGPELLIRYENEEAVDDSQLPKDRFSAERLKGVDSTLKIQPAELGDSAVYLCASSYGQTEANTQYFGPGTRLTVL.

The chain links TRBV5-1 to TRBJ2-7, with D maybe TRBD1 (5 bases). Germline V gene lookup returns CDR1 SGHRS and CDR2 YFSETQ. The CDR3 has 13 residues. Trimming removed 1 base from V and 6 bases from J, with 11 bases in between. The CDR3 coding sequence is TGCGCCAGCAGCTTGAGCCAGGGAAGCGAGCAGTACTTC. This translates into CASSLSQGSEQYF.

This chain uses TRBV6-1 with TRBJ1-1, with no clear D. CDR3 length: 14 amino acids. Trimming shortened V by 1 base and J by 3 bases, and 9 bases separated the two germline ends. Germline V lookup: CDR1 MNHNS, CDR2 SASEGT. CDR3 amino acids: CASSEGPVDTEAFF. CDR3 nucleotide sequence: TGTGCCAGCAGTGAAGGGCCCGTTGACACTGAAGCTTTCTTT.

This clone is a singleton in its sample. The chain recombines TRBV5-5 with TRBJ2-1, with 8 bases identical to TRBD2. CDR1 SGHKS and CDR2 YYEKEE come from the germline V gene (reference sequence). J was trimmed by 0 bases and V by 4 bases; bases with no gene match: 3. The CDR3 covers 15 residues. The CDR3 loop is CASSSGRGSYNEQFF. The CDR3 DNA follows: TGTGCCAGCAGCAGCGGGAGAGGCTCCTACAATGAGCAGTTCTTC. The variable domain in full, with the rest retrieved from reference TRBV5-5 and TRBJ2-1, is DAGVTQSPTHLIKTRGQQVTLRCSPISGHKSVSWYQQVLGQGPQFIFQYYEKEERGRGNFPDRFSARQFPNYSSELNVNALLLGDSALYLCASSSGRGSYNEQFFGPGTRLTVL.

There are a few counts of this clone. Other DNA sequences of this sample code for an identical CDR3. This sequence joins TRBV5-1 and TRBJ2-1, with 7 bases aligning to TRBD1. CDR3 length equals 15 residues. The V gene's germline CDR1 is SGHRS and CDR2 YFSETQ. Germline trimming cut 0 bases from V and 3 bases from J; bases unmatched to any gene: 3. CDR3 sequence (DNA): TGCGCCAGCAGCTTGGAAGGGGGCAGCTACAATGAGCAGTTCTTC. This sequence encodes CASSLEGGSYNEQFF.

The V call is TRBV7-2, the J call TRBJ2-7, with 10 bases matching TRBD1. V lost 5 bases and J lost 0; bases outside the gene matches: 7. CDR3 length: 16 amino acids. In germline, CDR1 is SGHTA, CDR2 FQGNSA. The CDR3 region has the DNA TGTGCCAGCAGCCGGGGACAGGGGTCCACCTCCTACGAGCAGTACTTC. Protein sequence: CASSRGQGSTSYEQYF.

Only one count was recorded for this clone. Other DNA sequences from this sample encode an identical CDR3 as well. This sequence joins TRBV7-3 and TRBJ2-2, with D maybe TRBD1 (6 bases). Germline CDR1 and CDR2: SGHTA and FQGTGA. The CDR3 consists of 14 residues. V lost 5 bases and J 0 bases, leaving 7 bases between the germline ends. CDR3 sequence: CASSRTANTGELFF. The CDR3 bases are TGTGCCAGCAGCCGGACAGCGAACACCGGGGAGCTGTTTTTT.

The chain links TRBV7-9 to TRBJ2-2, with 7 bases identical to TRBD2. The junction had 5 bases not matched to a gene; V was cut back by 4 bases and J by 6 bases. CDR1 and CDR2 (germline): SEHNR, FQNEAQ (reference sequence). CDR3 size: 14 residues. The CDR3 sequence is CASSSDRGAGELFF. In DNA form, the CDR3 reads TGTGCCAGCAGCTCGGACCGGGGGGCCGGGGAGCTGTTTTTT.

V usage is TRBV21-1 and J usage is TRBJ2-5; TRBD2 is taken as the D call from the table, unchecked against the DNA. TRBV21-1 constitutes a pseudogene. The CDR3 covers 12 residues. The CDR3 spells CASSKGGGTQYF. For the CDR3, the DNA is TGTGCCAGCAGCAAAGGGGGGGGGACCCAGTACTTC.

The V gene is TRBV7-9, the J gene TRBJ1-4, with TRBD1 matching 7 bases. CDR1 and CDR2 from the germline V gene are SEHNR and FQNEAQ (reference sequence). V lost 3 bases to trimming and J lost 8 bases; unmatched junction nucleotides: 6. The CDR3 has 14 residues. The CDR3 DNA sequence: TGTGCCAGCAGCTTGACAGGGAATAACGAAAAACTGTTTTTT. Translation: CASSLTGNNEKLFF.

The rearrangement uses TRBV20-1 and TRBJ1-2; D remains ambiguous. The V end lost 0 bases, the J end lost 9 bases, and 8 bases lay between the germline ends. The germline V gene has CDR1 DFQATT and CDR2 SNEGSKA (reference sequence). There are 11 residues in the CDR3. CDR3 amino acids: CSARDEVRYTF. The CDR3 region has the DNA TGCAGTGCTAGAGATGAGGTGCGCTACACCTTC.